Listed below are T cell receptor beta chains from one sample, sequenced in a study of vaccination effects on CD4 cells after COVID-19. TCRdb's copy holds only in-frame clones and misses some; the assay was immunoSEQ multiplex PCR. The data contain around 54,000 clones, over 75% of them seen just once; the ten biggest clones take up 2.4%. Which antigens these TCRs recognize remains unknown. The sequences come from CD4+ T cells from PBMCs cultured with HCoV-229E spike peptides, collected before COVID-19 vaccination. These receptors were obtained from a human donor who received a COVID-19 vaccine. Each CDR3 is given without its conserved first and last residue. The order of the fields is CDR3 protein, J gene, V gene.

CDR3 protein: ASSTQGLAGSTDTQY
J gene: TRBJ2-3
V gene: TRBV19

CDR3 protein: ASSAGQGMGKTQY
J gene: TRBJ2-5
V gene: TRBV9

CDR3 protein: ASSLGDRGRPNYGYT
J gene: TRBJ1-2
V gene: TRBV13

CDR3 protein: ASSTLAGGGAGELF
J gene: TRBJ2-2
V gene: TRBV27

CDR3 protein: ASSLIPPDGYT
J gene: TRBJ1-2
V gene: TRBV28

CDR3 protein: ASSLPRDAVAF
J gene: TRBJ1-1
V gene: TRBV28

CDR3 protein: ASSSGGHRNEKLF
J gene: TRBJ1-4
V gene: TRBV5-4

CDR3 protein: AWGLGRNEQF
J gene: TRBJ2-1
V gene: TRBV30

CDR3 protein: ASSSYRAGYGYT
J gene: TRBJ1-2
V gene: TRBV27

CDR3 protein: ASRFIQGPNTEAF
J gene: TRBJ1-1
V gene: TRBV13

CDR3 protein: ASSEPPGGSNNEQF
J gene: TRBJ2-1
V gene: TRBV2

CDR3 protein: ASRPANTGELF
J gene: TRBJ2-2
V gene: TRBV6-5

CDR3 protein: ASSEIGLASPLH
J gene: TRBJ1-6
V gene: TRBV2

CDR3 protein: ASSPRVVRVSQVDTIY
J gene: TRBJ1-3
V gene: TRBV7-8

CDR3 protein: ATSLGTTAGGYT
J gene: TRBJ1-2
V gene: TRBV24-1

CDR3 protein: ASSLRLNYGYT
J gene: TRBJ1-2
V gene: TRBV5-6

CDR3 protein: ASSEAQGMGQPQH
J gene: TRBJ1-5
V gene: TRBV6-1

CDR3 protein: ASSLGRTDTQY
J gene: TRBJ2-3
V gene: TRBV12-3/TRBV12-4

CDR3 protein: ASSFPRERYGYT
J gene: TRBJ1-2
V gene: TRBV28

CDR3 protein: ASSNRRQGDEKLF
J gene: TRBJ1-4
V gene: TRBV19

CDR3 protein: ASSTPGGRSYNEQF
J gene: TRBJ2-1
V gene: TRBV7-2

CDR3 protein: ASSSNGFNEKLF
J gene: TRBJ1-4
V gene: TRBV7-2

CDR3 protein: ASSQGHGAYNEQF
J gene: TRBJ2-1
V gene: TRBV4-2

CDR3 protein: SVSGGPQGESEAF
J gene: TRBJ1-1
V gene: TRBV29-1

CDR3 protein: ASSLDDSGNTIY
J gene: TRBJ1-3
V gene: TRBV7-9

CDR3 protein: ASSQTGTGGSGNTIY
J gene: TRBJ1-3
V gene: TRBV5-1

CDR3 protein: ASTNRGGGEKLF
J gene: TRBJ1-4
V gene: TRBV6-5

CDR3 protein: ASSRGESTGELF
J gene: TRBJ2-2
V gene: TRBV4-1

CDR3 protein: ASSQELAGEGTDTQY
J gene: TRBJ2-3
V gene: TRBV4-3

CDR3 protein: ASSQITGWTGELF
J gene: TRBJ2-2
V gene: TRBV5-1

CDR3 protein: ASSKVRDCTDTQY
J gene: TRBJ2-3
V gene: TRBV21-1

CDR3 protein: ASSSRTGGTGSNQPQH
J gene: TRBJ1-5
V gene: TRBV7-2

CDR3 protein: ASSVDRVGGKLF
J gene: TRBJ1-4
V gene: TRBV27

CDR3 protein: ASSFSGRTDTQY
J gene: TRBJ2-3
V gene: TRBV7-2

CDR3 protein: ASSSPTFTGELF
J gene: TRBJ2-2
V gene: TRBV6-6

CDR3 protein: ATSRVDRVNYGYT
J gene: TRBJ1-2
V gene: TRBV15

CDR3 protein: ASSRQGQRETQY
J gene: TRBJ2-5
V gene: TRBV19

CDR3 protein: ASTTGATNEKLF
J gene: TRBJ1-4
V gene: TRBV19

CDR3 protein: ATSDVGGANTGELF
J gene: TRBJ2-2
V gene: TRBV24-1

CDR3 protein: ASSFGGLEETQY
J gene: TRBJ2-5
V gene: TRBV5-1

CDR3 protein: ASSRGADTEAF
J gene: TRBJ1-1
V gene: TRBV18

CDR3 protein: ASSPSGSSYNEQF
J gene: TRBJ2-1
V gene: TRBV7-3

CDR3 protein: ATSGETGVTDTQY
J gene: TRBJ2-3
V gene: TRBV24-1

CDR3 protein: ASSVGQGSYNEQF
J gene: TRBJ2-1
V gene: TRBV7-7

CDR3 protein: ASSPGLAGATGELF
J gene: TRBJ2-2
V gene: TRBV5-1

CDR3 protein: ASSVDSGAAANSPLH
J gene: TRBJ1-6
V gene: TRBV9

CDR3 protein: SVASSGANVLT
J gene: TRBJ2-6
V gene: TRBV29-1